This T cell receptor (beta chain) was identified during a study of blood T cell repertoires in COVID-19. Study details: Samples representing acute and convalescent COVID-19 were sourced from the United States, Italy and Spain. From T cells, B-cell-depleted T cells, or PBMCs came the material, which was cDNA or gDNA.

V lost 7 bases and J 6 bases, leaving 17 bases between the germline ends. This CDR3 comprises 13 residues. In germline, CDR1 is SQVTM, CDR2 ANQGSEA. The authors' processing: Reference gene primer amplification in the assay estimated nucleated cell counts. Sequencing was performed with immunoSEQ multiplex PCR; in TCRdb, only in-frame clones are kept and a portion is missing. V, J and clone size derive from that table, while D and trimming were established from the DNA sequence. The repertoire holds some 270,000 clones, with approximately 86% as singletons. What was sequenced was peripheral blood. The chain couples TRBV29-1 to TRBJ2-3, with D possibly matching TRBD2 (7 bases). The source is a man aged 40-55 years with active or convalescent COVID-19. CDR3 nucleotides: TGCAGCGGTCGGGGGGCTGGCGGGGATACGCAGTATTTT. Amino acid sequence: CSGRGAGGDTQYF.